This is a list of T cell receptor beta chains from one sample in a study of T-cell memory formation after mild COVID-19. One entry per CDR3 protein, called by TCRdb with MiXCR from the 5' RACE reads. The sample consists of fewer than 300,000 distinct CDR3 sequences, around 17% of them appearing once. The specimen sequenced was PBMCs or a T cell subset sorted from them (not recorded which). Source of these receptors: a young man who had mild COVID-19 (a few samples of this study predate the infection). Cell type and time point are not known. CDR3s include the opening cysteine and the closing phenylalanine or tryptophan. The D gene is left open where the match is weak. For some rows the clone size is stated as once, few or many, or as a class when expanded; others skip it.

>-|TRBV18|few|TRBJ1-1
TGTGCCAGCTCATCGGGGGGGCGAGCTGAAGCTTTCTTT
CASSSGGRAEAFF
>TRBD1|TRBV5-1|-|TRBJ1-2
TGCGCCAGCAGCTTGGTCGGGACAGGGAACTATGGCTACACCTTC
CASSLVGTGNYGYTF
>-|TRBV11-2|few|TRBJ2-3
TGTGCCAGCAGCTTGACGGTGGGGAGCACAGATACGCAGTATTTT
CASSLTVGSTDTQYF
>TRBD2|TRBV7-8|-|TRBJ2-5
TGTGCCAGCAGCGCCCGACTAGCGAGGGAAGAGACCCAGTACTTC
CASSARLAREETQYF
>-|TRBV25-1|-|TRBJ1-1
TGTGCCAGCAGTGAATACTGGGGTCACATGGAAGCTTTCTTT
CASSEYWGHMEAFF
>TRBD2|TRBV5-1|few|TRBJ2-7
TGCGCCAGCAGCTTGGCCCCCTCTAGCGGGGGTAAGTCCTACGAGCAGTACTTC
CASSLAPSSGGKSYEQYF
>TRBD1|TRBV7-2|few|TRBJ1-1
TGTGCCAGCAGCTCTCGCCGACAGGGGACGACTTTCTTT
CASSSRRQGTTFF
>-|TRBV4-3|-|TRBJ2-3
TGCGCCAGCAGCCAAGATTTGGCAGGGGATCGGGATACGCAGTATTTT
CASSQDLAGDRDTQYF
>TRBD2|TRBV7-2|many|TRBJ2-5
TGTGCCAGCAGCCCCAAAGGAGTTAGCGGGGGGGCCTACGAGACCCAGTACTTC
CASSPKGVSGGAYETQYF
>-|TRBV4-1|many|TRBJ1-3
TGCGCCAGCAGCCAAGAAGAAGGAAACACCATATATTTT
CASSQEEGNTIYF
>TRBD1|TRBV5-1|many|TRBJ2-2
TGCGCCAGCAGCTTGTCAGGGGGCCACGGGGAGCTGTTTTTT
CASSLSGGHGELFF
>TRBD2|TRBV7-6|few|TRBJ2-7
TGTGCCAGCAGCCCCCGGGTAGCGGGGGCCCCCTACGAGCAGTACTTC
CASSPRVAGAPYEQYF
>TRBD1|TRBV2|-|TRBJ1-1
TGTGCCAGCAGTGACGGGGACAGGGTGTCTGAAGCTTTCTTT
CASSDGDRVSEAFF
>TRBD2|TRBV9|few|TRBJ2-3
TGTGCCAGCAGCGAGCATGAGATAGCGGGGACCCATACGCAGTATTTT
CASSEHEIAGTHTQYF
>TRBD2|TRBV5-5|-|TRBJ2-6
TGTGCCCCGGCGGGGGCTGGGGCCAACGTCCTGACTTTC
CAPAGAGANVLTF
>-|TRBV2|-|TRBJ1-4
TGTGCCAGCACCCGGGGAACTTATGAAAAACTGTTTTTT
CASTRGTYEKLFF
>TRBD1|TRBV29-1|-|TRBJ1-2
TGCAGCGTTGATGGGACAGGGGGCCCCGGCTACACCTTC
CSVDGTGGPGYTF
>-|TRBV7-2|few|TRBJ2-2
TGTGCCAGCAGCTTATGGGGCGCAAACACCGGGGAGCTGTTTTTT
CASSLWGANTGELFF
>-|TRBV18|few|TRBJ1-1
TGTGCCAGCTCACCACCGACACAGGCGGGCACTGAAGCTTTCTTT
CASSPPTQAGTEAFF
>TRBD2|TRBV5-1|few|TRBJ2-5
TGCGCCAGCACCCAGGGTAGCGGGGAGACCCAGTACTTC
CASTQGSGETQYF
>TRBD1|TRBV6-5|few|TRBJ2-2
TGTGCCAGCAGCAGGACAGGGGGCAGGACCGGGGAGCTGTTTTTT
CASSRTGGRTGELFF
>-|TRBV7-2|-|TRBJ1-1
TGTGCCAGCAGCTTTGACAGTCGCACTGAAGCTTTCTTT
CASSFDSRTEAFF
>-|TRBV6-2/TRBV6-3|-|TRBJ2-5
TGTGCCAGCAGTTATCTGCAGGCTCACTTGGAGACCCAGTACTTC
CASSYLQAHLETQYF
>TRBD1|TRBV7-2|few|TRBJ2-7
TGTGCCAGCAGCACAGGGGGTAGCTCCTACGAGCAGTACTTC
CASSTGGSSYEQYF